This entry lists 18 T cell receptor beta chains sequenced from one sample in a study of monozygotic twins with inflammatory bowel disease. TCRdb re-analyzed the 5' RACE reads; it lists each CDR3 protein once, without DNA. The repertoire table contains under 150,000 distinct CDR3 sequences. The source material was blood. These TCRs come from a human donor with ulcerative colitis or Crohn's disease, or a healthy co-twin of an affected twin (not recorded which).

J is TRBJ2-5 and V is TRBV24-1; lacking DNA, the TRBD1 call made by TCRdb goes unchecked. The germline V gene encodes CDR1 KGHDR and CDR2 SFDVKD. The CDR3 has 14 amino acids. CDR3 loop: CATSARDRGETQYF.

This chain connects TRBV5-1 to TRBJ1-1. This CDR3 is built from 15 residues. Germline CDR1 SGHRS, CDR2 YFSETQ. Here the CDR3 reads CASSLGRLMNTEAFF.

J is TRBJ2-3 and V is TRBV29-1; TCRdb's D call of TRBD2 is untestable without DNA. The CDR3 has 11 amino acids. The germline gives CDR1 SQVTM, CDR2 ANQGSEA. The CDR3: CRAGPTDTQYF.

The chain links TRBV30 to TRBJ2-5; TCRdb's D call of TRBD2 is untestable without DNA. The CDR3 sequence is 14 residues long. From germline, CDR1 is GTSNPN and CDR2 SVGIG (reference sequence). The CDR3 sequence: CAFAGTSGAETQYF.

This chain uses TRBV15 with TRBJ1-6; TCRdb indicates TRBD1, and absent DNA this call remains unverified. The CDR3 sequence is 17 residues long. Germline V lookup: CDR1 LNHNV, CDR2 YYDKDF (reference sequence). This CDR3 reads CATSRDFGGQGGSPLHF.

This chain connects TRBV4-1 to TRBJ1-5; the TRBD1 assignment by TCRdb is unverifiable without DNA. The germline CDR1 and CDR2 sequences are MGHRA and YSYEKL. The CDR3 extends over 15 amino acids. CDR3 amino acids: CASSQDGGVRQPQHF.

The chain has TRBV5-1 and TRBJ1-1. The CDR3 is made up of 15 amino acids. The germline gives CDR1 SGHRS, CDR2 YFSETQ. The CDR3 protein is CASSLALSMNTEAFF.

The J gene is TRBJ1-5, the V gene TRBV12-3 or TRBV12-4; TCRdb reports TRBD1, a call that lacks DNA to check it against. This CDR3 spans 15 amino acids. The CDR3 here is CASRKDRNSNQPQHF.

The genes are TRBV4-3 and TRBJ1-2. Germline V gene sequence: CDR1 LGHNA, CDR2 YSLEER. The CDR3 consists of 15 residues. CDR3 sequence reads: CASSQPGPSNYGYTF.

The genes are TRBV20-1 and TRBJ2-7. The CDR3 runs 13 residues. Per the germline V gene, CDR1 is DFQATT and CDR2 is SNEGSKA (reference sequence). This CDR3 reads CSAQGHVSYEQYF.

V and J are TRBV20-1 and TRBJ1-2; the D call of TRBD1 rests on TCRdb alone, since no DNA is present to check it. From germline, CDR1 is DFQATT and CDR2 SNEGSKA (reference sequence). The CDR3 contains 13 residues. CDR3 sequence reads: CSASVQGNYGYTF.

The rearrangement links TRBV12-3 or TRBV12-4 to TRBJ2-3. CDR3 size: 14 residues. CDR3 in amino acids: CASITSTPGDTQYF.

The chain is built from TRBV5-6 and TRBJ2-6. The CDR3 covers 15 residues. Germline lookup yields CDR1 SGHDT and CDR2 YYEEEE. CDR3 amino acids: CASSLVWAGANVLTF.

This chain uses TRBV20-1 with TRBJ1-2; the D call of TRBD1 rests on TCRdb alone, since no DNA is present to check it. In germline, CDR1 is DFQATT, CDR2 SNEGSKA (reference sequence). This CDR3 region has 13 residues. CDR3 protein: CSASPQGSYGYTF.

The chain couples TRBV20-1 to TRBJ1-2; the D call from TCRdb, TRBD1, cannot be confirmed without DNA. The CDR3 consists of 12 residues. The germline V gene has CDR1 DFQATT and CDR2 SNEGSKA (reference sequence). The CDR3 reads CSASPGALGYTF.

J is TRBJ2-7 and V is TRBV10-3; TCRdb outputs TRBD2, but without DNA this stays unchecked. The CDR3 loop spans 17 amino acids. CDR1 is ENHRY and CDR2 is SYGVKD in the germline V gene. This CDR3 reads CAISDGRRGESSYEQYF.

The genes are TRBV12-3 or TRBV12-4 and TRBJ2-1; the TCRdb call, TRBD1, lacks DNA for checking. This CDR3 is built from 15 residues. CDR3 region: CASSLSQGPYNEQFF.

This sequence joins TRBV27 and TRBJ2-5; TCRdb outputs TRBD1, but without DNA this stays unchecked. This CDR3 contains 14 residues. Germline V gene sequence: CDR1 MNHEY, CDR2 SMNVEV (reference sequence). The CDR3 sequence is CASSFRTVGETQYF.